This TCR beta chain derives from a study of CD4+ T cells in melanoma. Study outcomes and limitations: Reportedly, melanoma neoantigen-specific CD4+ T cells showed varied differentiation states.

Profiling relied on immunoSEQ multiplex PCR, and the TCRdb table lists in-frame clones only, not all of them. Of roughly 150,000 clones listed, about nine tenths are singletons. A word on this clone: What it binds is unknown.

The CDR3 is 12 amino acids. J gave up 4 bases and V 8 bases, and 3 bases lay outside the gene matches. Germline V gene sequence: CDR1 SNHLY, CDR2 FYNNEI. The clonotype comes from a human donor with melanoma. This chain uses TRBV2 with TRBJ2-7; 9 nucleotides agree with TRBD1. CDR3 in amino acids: CASAQGAYEQYF. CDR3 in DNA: TGTGCCAGCGCACAGGGGGCTTACGAGCAGTACTTC.